These T cell receptor beta chains were read from a single sample in a study of early T cells in non-severe SARS-CoV-2 infection. TCRdb re-derived calls from the 5' RACE reads in MiXCR, one entry per CDR3 protein. This table holds about 37,000 distinct CDR3 sequences, about 5.2% found once. The specimen comprised whole blood, sampled at baseline. The receptors stem from an adult who was a healthcare worker with PCR-confirmed SARS-CoV-2 infection or an uninfected control (not recorded which). Both conserved end residues are part of each CDR3. The D gene is left open where the match is weak. Size is stated for part of the rows, as once, few or many counts, or as a class when the clone is expanded.

>TRBD2|TRBJ2-1|many|TRBV7-2
CASSWPPGLAGVIGEQFF
TGTGCCAGCAGTTGGCCCCCCGGACTAGCGGGAGTAATTGGGGAGCAGTTCTTC
>NA|TRBJ2-3|NA|TRBV6-1
CASSLPADRFVFYDTQYF
TGTGCCAGCAGTCTTCCGGCTGACCGTTTTGTTTTCTACGATACGCAGTATTTT
>NA|TRBJ1-1|many|TRBV30
CAWTLVNTEAFF
TGTGCCTGGACCCTAGTGAACACTGAAGCTTTCTTT
>NA|TRBJ2-3|NA|TRBV4-1
CASSLGTTDTQYF
TGCGCCAGCAGCCTTGGGACTACAGATACGCAGTATTTT
>TRBD2|TRBJ2-6|many|TRBV20-1
CSALGREGQRGANVLTF
TGCAGTGCTCTCGGCCGGGAGGGCCAGAGGGGGGCCAACGTCCTGACTTTC
>NA|TRBJ1-1|many|TRBV5-1
CASSYTSTEAFF
TGCGCCAGCAGCTATACCAGCACTGAAGCTTTCTTT
>NA|TRBJ1-1|many|TRBV20-1
CSAREKRTNTEAFF
TGCAGTGCTAGAGAAAAAAGGACGAACACTGAAGCTTTCTTT
>TRBD2|TRBJ2-7|many|TRBV6-5
CASSTGTGDRTSGRAYEQYF
TGTGCCAGCAGCACCGGGACAGGGGACCGGACTAGCGGGAGGGCCTACGAGCAGTACTTC
>NA|TRBJ1-1|many|TRBV11-2
CASSIQMGAFF
TGTGCCAGCAGCATACAGATGGGGGCTTTCTTT
>TRBD2|TRBJ2-3|NA|TRBV11-2
CASSPAGVSTDTQYF
TGTGCCAGCAGCCCAGCGGGAGTTAGTACAGATACGCAGTATTTT
>TRBD2|TRBJ2-3|many|TRBV20-1
CSATSLAGSTDTQYF
TGCAGTGCTACCTCGTTAGCGGGAAGCACAGATACGCAGTATTTT
>TRBD2|TRBJ2-1|many|TRBV3-1
CASSQVGASGSREQFF
TGTGCCAGCAGCCAAGTCGGCGCTAGCGGGAGTAGGGAGCAGTTCTTC
>NA|TRBJ2-1|many|TRBV15
CATSRVIGLRDNEQFF
TGTGCCACCAGCAGAGTAATCGGGTTGCGGGACAATGAGCAGTTCTTC
>NA|TRBJ2-3|NA|TRBV5-1
CASSPSGASGDTQYF
TGCGCCAGCAGCCCCTCGGGGGCCTCAGGAGATACGCAGTATTTT
>NA|TRBJ2-7|many|TRBV7-8
CASSLNLRAPYEQYF
TGTGCCAGCAGCTTAAACCTACGTGCCCCCTACGAGCAGTACTTC
>TRBD2|TRBJ2-3|many|TRBV20-1
CSASTGGGADTQYF
TGCAGTGCTAGTACGGGAGGGGGGGCAGATACGCAGTATTTT
>TRBD2|TRBJ2-3|many|TRBV3-1
CASSRGLAGASTDTQYF
TGTGCCAGCAGCCGAGGACTAGCGGGAGCTTCGACAGATACGCAGTATTTT
>TRBD1|TRBJ1-1|NA|TRBV7-2
CASSLSDRGSEAFF
TGTGCCAGCAGCTTATCCGACAGGGGGTCTGAAGCTTTCTTT
>NA|TRBJ2-2|few|TRBV12-3/TRBV12-4
CASSPATGRAGELFF
TGTGCCAGCAGTCCGGCCACAGGGCGCGCCGGGGAGCTGTTTTTT
>NA|TRBJ2-1|many|TRBV11-2
CASSRQPGRYNEQFF
TGTGCCAGCAGCCGCCAGCCGGGTCGCTACAATGAGCAGTTCTTC
>NA|TRBJ2-5|many|TRBV20-1
CSARDITTYQETQYF
TGCAGTGCTAGAGATATCACAACGTACCAAGAGACCCAGTACTTC
>NA|TRBJ2-7|many|TRBV5-1
CASSLAPLLESYEQYF
TGCGCCAGCAGCTTGGCCCCTCTTCTCGAGTCCTACGAGCAGTACTTC